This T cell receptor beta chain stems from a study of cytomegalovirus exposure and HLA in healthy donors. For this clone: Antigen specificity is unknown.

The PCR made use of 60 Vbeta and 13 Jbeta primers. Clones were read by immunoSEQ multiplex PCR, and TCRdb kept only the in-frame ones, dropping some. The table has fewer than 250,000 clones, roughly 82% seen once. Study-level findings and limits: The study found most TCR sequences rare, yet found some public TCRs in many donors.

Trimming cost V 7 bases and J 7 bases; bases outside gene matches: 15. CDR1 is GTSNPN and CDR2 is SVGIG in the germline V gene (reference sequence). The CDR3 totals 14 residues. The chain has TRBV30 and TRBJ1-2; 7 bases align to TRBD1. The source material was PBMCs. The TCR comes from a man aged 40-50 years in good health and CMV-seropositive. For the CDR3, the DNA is TGTGCCTCTCAGATCGCGGGAGGGGGCTCTGGCTACACCTTC. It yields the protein CASQIAGGGSGYTF.